The 12 T cell receptor beta chains given below trace back to one sample, sequenced in a study of regulatory T cells. Study-wide results and caveats: In CD3G-deficient patients, conventional CD4+ T cells were enriched for hydrophobic CDR3 residues at positions 6 and 7.

The primer mix had 52 TRBV and 13 TRBJ primers. Libraries were prepared by immunoSEQ multiplex PCR; TCRdb keeps only in-frame clonotypes and omits some of them. Seen here are some 29,000 clones, around 90% observed once, and the top ten hold around 1.5%. No cognate antigen is known for these TCRs. Sequencing used conventional CD4+ T cells sorted from blood. These receptors were obtained from a person in their late teens or twenties with CD3G deficiency.

V is TRBV5-1 and J is TRBJ2-7, with TRBD2 matching over 10 bases. The length of the CDR3 is 15 residues. The V gene end was trimmed by 4 bases and the J gene end by 4 bases; junction bases not matched to a gene: 8. CDR1 is SGHRS, CDR2 YFSETQ, per germline. The CDR3 DNA reads TGCGCCAGCAGCCCCCTAGCGGGAGTCGTTTACGAGCAGTACTTC. Amino acids: CASSPLAGVVYEQYF.

The gene calls are TRBV7-9 and TRBJ2-2; tentatively, D is TRBD2 (5 bases). CDR3 length: 14 residues. Trimming cost V 1 base and J 4 bases, with 7 bases left between them. Looked up from germline, CDR1 is SEHNR and CDR2 is FQNEAQ (reference sequence). The CDR3 region is CASSLDRGTGELFF. CDR3 DNA: TGTGCCAGCAGCTTAGACCGGGGCACCGGGGAGCTGTTTTTT. Full variable domain (outside the CDR3, taken from reference TRBV7-9 and TRBJ2-2): DTGVSQNPRHKITKRGQNVTFRCDPISEHNRLYWYRQTLGQGPEFLTYFQNEAQLEKSRLLSDRFSAERPKGSFSTLEIQRTEQGDSAMYLCASSLDRGTGELFFGEGSRLTVL.

The rearrangement uses TRBV28 and TRBJ1-2, with 8 bases that match TRBD1. CDR1 MDHEN and CDR2 SYDVKM come from the germline V gene. Trimming took 4 bases from V and 4 from J; bases not matched to a gene: 8. This CDR3 region has 15 residues. The CDR3 spells CASSSGQGLVYGYTF. The CDR3 nucleotides are TGTGCCAGCAGTTCCGGACAGGGTTTAGTCTATGGCTACACCTTC.

This clone was seen a single time. This rearrangement joins TRBV19 to TRBJ2-6; D unclear. V dropped 4 bases and J dropped 0 bases, with 10 bases sitting between them. Looked up from germline, CDR1 is LNHDA and CDR2 is SQIVND (reference sequence). The CDR3 spans 16 residues. The CDR3 nucleotides are TGTGCCAGTAGTAATCGTCGCACCTCTGGGGCCAACGTCCTGACTTTC. Its translation: CASSNRRTSGANVLTF.

This chain uses TRBV7-2 with TRBJ2-7; 8 bases agree with TRBD1. Germline V CDR1 and CDR2: SGHTA, FQGNSA. V was pared by 4 bases and J by 5 bases, with 4 bases of the junction left unmatched. This CDR3 is built from 13 residues. The CDR3 loop is CASSWSGGHEQYF. DNA for the CDR3: TGTGCCAGCAGCTGGTCAGGGGGCCACGAGCAGTACTTC.

V usage is TRBV18 and J usage is TRBJ2-1; 12 bases agree with TRBD2. Germline CDR1 KGHSH, CDR2 LQKENI. The CDR3 is 14 residues long. V shed 3 bases and J 8 bases; nucleotides not matched to a gene: 2. CDR3 DNA: TGTGCCAGCTCACCTGGGACTAGCGGGCATGAGCAGTTCTTC. Translation: CASSPGTSGHEQFF.

This clone was detected once. This chain uses TRBV28 with TRBJ2-3; D is ambiguous. This CDR3 region has 13 residues. Germline V gene sequence: CDR1 MDHEN, CDR2 SYDVKM. Trimming removed 5 bases at V and 0 bases at J, with 6 bases between. CDR3 coding DNA: TGTGCCAGCAGTGGATTTAGCACAGATACGCAGTATTTT. It codes for CASSGFSTDTQYF.

This chain uses TRBV7-8 with TRBJ2-3, with D perhaps matching TRBD2 (5 bases). Germline CDR1 reads SGHVS; CDR2 reads FQNEAQ. Between the trimmed V and J ends, which lost 3 bases and 10 bases, there was a span of 11 bases. The CDR3 runs 12 residues. The CDR3 DNA follows: TGTGCCAGCAGCTTTAACGACTACGCGCAGTATTTT. The encoded protein is CASSFNDYAQYF.

The rearrangement uses TRBV19 and TRBJ2-7; D may be TRBD2 (7 bases). The CDR3 loop spans 16 amino acids. V lost 10 bases, J lost 2 bases, and 24 bases lay in between. The V gene's germline CDR1 is LNHDA and CDR2 SQIVND (reference sequence). CDR3 sequence: CATSWARGASPYEQYF. For the CDR3, the DNA is TGTGCCACATCCTGGGCCCGGGGGGCCTCACCCTACGAGCAGTACTTC.

This clone appeared a single time. CDR3 in DNA: TGCGCCAGCAGCTTGGGCCTAGCGGGGGGACCAGATACGCAGTATTTT. It is translated as CASSLGLAGGPDTQYF. The gene calls are TRBV5-1 and TRBJ2-3; 11 bases match TRBD2. CDR1 is SGHRS, CDR2 YFSETQ, per germline. The CDR3 contains 16 residues. V lost 0 bases to trimming and J lost 4 bases; unmatched junction nucleotides: 4.

The chain employs TRBV28 and TRBJ2-1; 7 bases fit TRBD1. Per the germline V gene, CDR1 is MDHEN and CDR2 is SYDVKM. The V segment lost 5 bases and the J segment 4 bases; nucleotides outside the gene matches: 8. The CDR3 has 15 residues. This chain's CDR3 is CASSVPQGRYNEQFF. The CDR3, as DNA: TGTGCCAGCAGTGTTCCACAGGGGCGGTACAATGAGCAGTTCTTC.

The chain is built from TRBV5-3 and TRBJ1-1; TRBD1 might be the D (6 bases). TRBV5-3 is known as an ORF, though its function is uncertain. The CDR3 covers 12 residues. The CDR3 region is CAGKGVRGEAFF. The CDR3 region has the DNA TGTGCAGGAAAGGGGGTTCGGGGTGAAGCTTTCTTT.